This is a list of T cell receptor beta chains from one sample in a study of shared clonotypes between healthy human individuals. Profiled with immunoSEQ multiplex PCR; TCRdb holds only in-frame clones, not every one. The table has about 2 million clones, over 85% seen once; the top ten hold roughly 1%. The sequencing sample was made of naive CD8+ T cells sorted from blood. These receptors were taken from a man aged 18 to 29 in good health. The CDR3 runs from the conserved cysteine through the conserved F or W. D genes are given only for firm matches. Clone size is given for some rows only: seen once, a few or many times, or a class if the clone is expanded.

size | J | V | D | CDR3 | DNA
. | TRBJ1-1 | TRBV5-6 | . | CASSLEGNGRTEAFF | TGTGCCAGCAGCTTGGAGGGGAATGGTAGGACTGAAGCTTTCTTT
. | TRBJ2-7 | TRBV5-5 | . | CASSLAGMGYEQYF | TGTGCCAGCAGCTTGGCCGGGATGGGTTACGAGCAGTACTTC
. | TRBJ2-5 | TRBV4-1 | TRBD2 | CASSAKLAGVRETQYF | TGCGCCAGCAGCGCAAAGTTAGCGGGAGTGAGAGAGACCCAGTACTTC
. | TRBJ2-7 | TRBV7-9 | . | CASSTTGTEQYF | TGTGCCAGCAGTACAACAGGGACCGAGCAGTACTTC
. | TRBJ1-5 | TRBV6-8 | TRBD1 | CASRFRDRGRGRQPQHF | TGTGCCAGCAGGTTCCGGGACAGGGGGCGAGGGCGTCAGCCCCAGCATTTT
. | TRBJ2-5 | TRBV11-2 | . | CASSGDYQETQYF | TGTGCCAGCAGCGGGGACTACCAAGAGACCCAGTACTTC
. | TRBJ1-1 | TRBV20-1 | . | CSARGEVEAFF | TGCAGTGCTAGAGGGGAAGTAGAAGCTTTCTTT
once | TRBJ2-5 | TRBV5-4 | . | CASSLLYSETQYF | TGTGCCAGCAGCTTGCTATACTCAGAGACCCAGTACTTC
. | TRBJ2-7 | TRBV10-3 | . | CAISELGVGDSYEQYF | TGTGCCATCAGTGAACTAGGGGTCGGAGACTCCTACGAGCAGTACTTC
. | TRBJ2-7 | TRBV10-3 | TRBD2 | CAISESPSGSYEQYF | TGTGCCATCAGTGAGTCCCCTAGCGGGTCTTACGAGCAGTACTTC
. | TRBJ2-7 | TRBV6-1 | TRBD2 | CASSALAGGLPLYEQYF | TGTGCCAGCAGTGCGCTAGCGGGAGGCCTCCCACTATACGAGCAGTACTTC
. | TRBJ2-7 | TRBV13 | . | CASSQGGTGLPYEQYF | TGTGCCAGCAGCCAGGGGGGGACAGGCCTCCCTTACGAGCAGTACTTC
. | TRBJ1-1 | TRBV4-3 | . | CASSQEPLTVAFF | TGCGCCAGCAGCCAAGAACCACTAACGGTGGCTTTCTTT
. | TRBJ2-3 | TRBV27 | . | CASSLLTTDTQYF | TGTGCCAGCAGTTTGTTAACCACAGATACGCAGTATTTT
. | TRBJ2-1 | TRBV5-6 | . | CASSLAPRNNEQFF | TGTGCCAGCAGCTTGGCCCCACGGAACAATGAGCAGTTCTTC
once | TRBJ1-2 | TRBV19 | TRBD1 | CATKDRGDGYTF | TGTGCCACTAAGGACAGGGGAGATGGCTACACCTTC
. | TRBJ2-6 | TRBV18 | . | CASSPPPGSGANVLTF | TGTGCCAGCTCACCACCCCCCGGGTCCGGGGCCAACGTCCTGACTTTC
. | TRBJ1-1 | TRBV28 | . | CASSFPTAEAFF | TGTGCCAGCAGTTTCCCCACTGCTGAAGCTTTCTTT
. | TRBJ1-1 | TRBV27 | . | CASSSNYNTEAFF | TGTGCCAGCAGTTCCAACTATAACACTGAAGCTTTCTTT
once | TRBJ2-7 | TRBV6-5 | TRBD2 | CASSLAGGPLYEQYF | TGTGCCAGCAGTTTAGCGGGAGGGCCCCTCTACGAGCAGTACTTC
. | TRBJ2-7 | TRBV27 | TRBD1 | CASSLRDSRNEQYF | TGTGCCAGCAGTTTAAGGGACAGTAGGAACGAGCAGTACTTC
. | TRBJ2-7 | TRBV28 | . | CATRGQAGNEQYF | TGTGCCACCAGGGGCCAGGCGGGAAACGAGCAGTACTTC
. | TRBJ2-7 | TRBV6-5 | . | CASSYAGNEQYF | TGTGCCAGCAGTTACGCGGGAAACGAGCAGTACTTC
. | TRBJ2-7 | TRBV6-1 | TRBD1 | CASSYQTGADEQYF | TGTGCCAGCAGCTACCAGACAGGGGCGGACGAGCAGTACTTC
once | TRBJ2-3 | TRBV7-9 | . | CASSPRSGPDTQYF | TGTGCCAGCAGCCCACGTTCAGGGCCCGATACGCAGTATTTT
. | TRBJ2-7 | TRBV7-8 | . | CASSPEAGSSYEQYF | TGTGCCAGCAGCCCCGAGGCGGGGAGCTCCTACGAGCAGTACTTC
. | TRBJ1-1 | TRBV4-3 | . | CASSQASPHYGLNTEAFF | TGCGCCAGCAGCCAAGCCTCCCCCCATTACGGATTGAACACTGAAGCTTTCTTT
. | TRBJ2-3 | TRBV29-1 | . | CSVVPRGADTQYF | TGCAGCGTTGTCCCCAGGGGTGCAGATACGCAGTATTTT
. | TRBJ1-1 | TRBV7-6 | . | CASSLASFSGLKDEAFF | TGTGCCAGCAGCTTAGCAAGCTTTTCGGGACTGAAGGATGAAGCTTTCTTT
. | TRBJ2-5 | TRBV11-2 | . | CASSLSIAQYF | TGTGCCAGCAGCTTATCGATCGCCCAGTACTTC
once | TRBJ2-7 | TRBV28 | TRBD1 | CASSYDRGGYEQYF | TGTGCCAGCAGTTACGACAGGGGGGGCTACGAGCAGTACTTC
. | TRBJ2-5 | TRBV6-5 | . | CASSYSFGETQYF | TGTGCCAGCAGTTACTCCTTTGGGGAGACCCAGTACTTC
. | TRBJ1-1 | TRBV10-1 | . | CASSHRSSTEAFF | TGCGCCAGCAGTCACAGGTCGAGCACTGAAGCTTTCTTT
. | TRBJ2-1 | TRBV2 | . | CASSEGQSYNEQFF | TGTGCCAGCAGTGAAGGGCAGTCCTACAATGAGCAGTTCTTC
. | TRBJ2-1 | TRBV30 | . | CAWSNIRGLQGNEQFF | TGTGCCTGGAGCAACATCCGGGGGCTTCAGGGTAATGAGCAGTTCTTC
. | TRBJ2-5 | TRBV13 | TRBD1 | CASSLGRPDREETQYF | TGTGCCAGCAGCTTAGGAAGACCGGACAGGGAAGAGACCCAGTACTTC
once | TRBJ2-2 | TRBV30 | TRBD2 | CAFLLAGGAGELFF | TGTGCCTTTCTCTTAGCGGGAGGGGCCGGGGAGCTGTTTTTT
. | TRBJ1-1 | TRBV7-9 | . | CASSYSGDTEAFF | TGTGCCAGCAGCTACTCCGGGGACACTGAAGCTTTCTTT
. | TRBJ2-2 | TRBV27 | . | CASSYSTGPGELFF | TGTGCCAGCAGCTACAGTACAGGCCCCGGGGAGCTGTTTTTT
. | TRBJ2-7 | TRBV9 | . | CASSEGLGSYEQYF | TGTGCCAGCAGCGAAGGACTGGGTTCCTACGAGCAGTACTTC
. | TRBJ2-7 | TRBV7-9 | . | CASSSGAYEQYF | TGTGCCAGCAGCTCCGGGGCTTACGAGCAGTACTTC
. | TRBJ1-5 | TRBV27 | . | CASSRGLSQPQHF | TGTGCCAGCAGCAGAGGTCTGAGCCAGCCCCAGCATTTT
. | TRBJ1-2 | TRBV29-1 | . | CSVLQDYGYTF | TGCAGCGTTCTACAGGACTATGGCTACACCTTC